Listed here are 13 T cell receptor beta chains from one sample, sequenced in a study of blood T cell repertoires in COVID-19. Assay used: immunoSEQ multiplex PCR; TCRdb lists only in-frame clones, some missing. The repertoire holds 9,500 to 15,000 clones, with about nine tenths as singletons. The material sequenced was peripheral blood. These receptors all stem from a man in his 70s with active COVID-19.

The rearrangement uses TRBV27 and TRBJ2-2; D not certain. The germline V and J ends were trimmed by 5 bases and 0 bases, with 4 bases remaining between them. From germline, CDR1 is MNHEY and CDR2 SMNVEV (reference sequence). The CDR3 is made up of 13 amino acids. The CDR3 bases are TGTGCCAGCAGTATCGCGAACACCGGGGAGCTGTTTTTT. Translated: CASSIANTGELFF.

The CDR3 sequence is CASSLTGVYGYTF. In DNA, the CDR3 is TGTGCCAGCAGCTTAACAGGAGTCTATGGCTACACCTTC. This chain connects TRBV13 to TRBJ1-2, with D perhaps TRBD1 (5 bases). Germline CDR1 and CDR2: PRHDT and FYEKMQ (reference sequence). The CDR3 runs 13 residues. Trimming took off 2 bases at V and 4 bases at J, with 8 bases between the two ends.

The J gene is TRBJ2-3, the V gene TRBV6-2 or TRBV6-3; 8 bases are a match to TRBD2. The CDR3 loop spans 16 amino acids. Germline V lookup: CDR1 MNHEY, CDR2 SVGEGT. The V gene end was trimmed by 6 bases and the J gene end by 2 bases; junction bases not matched to a gene: 10. CDR3 protein: CASSYLPGGSTDTQYF. CDR3 coding DNA: TGTGCCAGCAGCTATCTGCCGGGGGGGTCCACAGATACGCAGTATTTT.

The rearrangement links TRBV18 to TRBJ2-1, with D perhaps matching TRBD2 (6 bases). The V end was cut by 3 bases, the J end by 4 bases, with 28 bases between. CDR3 length: 20 residues. CDR1 is KGHSH, CDR2 LQKENI, per germline. CDR3 amino acids: CASSPVIIRQAGLTYNEQFF. CDR3 nucleotide sequence: TGTGCCAGCTCACCGGTTATTATTCGCCAGGCGGGATTGACGTACAATGAGCAGTTCTTC.

The V gene is TRBV3-1 (or the pseudogene TRBV3-2), the J gene TRBJ2-5; 7 bases map to TRBD2. This CDR3 spans 15 amino acids. The junction had 10 bases not matched to a gene; V was cut back by 4 bases and J by 5 bases. The germline CDR1 and CDR2 sequences are LGHDT and YNNKEL (reference sequence). This chain's CDR3 is CASSLAAGVDETQYF. The CDR3 DNA follows: TGTGCCAGCAGCCTCGCTGCGGGAGTTGATGAGACCCAGTACTTC.

This clone was detected a few times. The chain links TRBV5-6 to TRBJ1-2; no clear D gene. Trimming took 4 bases from V and 4 from J, leaving 17 bases between them. Germline V gene lookup returns CDR1 SGHDT and CDR2 YYEEEE. The CDR3 has 15 amino acids. CDR3 loop: CASSPPEGFVYGYTF. CDR3 DNA sequence: TGTGCCAGCAGCCCTCCTGAGGGTTTTGTCTATGGCTACACCTTC.

CDR3 in amino acids: CASSQTQGADGYTF. As DNA, the CDR3 is TGTGCCAGCAGCCAAACTCAGGGGGCAGATGGCTACACCTTC. The V call is TRBV3-1 (or the pseudogene TRBV3-2), the J call TRBJ1-2; 8 bases agree with TRBD1. The V segment lost 2 bases and the J segment 6 bases; nucleotides outside the gene matches: 5. This CDR3 spans 14 amino acids. Germline loops: CDR1 LGHDT, CDR2 YNNKEL (reference sequence).

The genes are TRBV5-1 and TRBJ1-4; D is uncertain. The V gene lost 0 bases and the J gene lost 4 bases, with 7 bases spanning the gap. The V gene's germline CDR1 is SGHRS and CDR2 YFSETQ. The CDR3 extends over 14 amino acids. CDR3 nucleotides: TGCGCCAGCAGCTTGGATGGAGATAATGAAAAACTGTTTTTT. Its protein product is CASSLDGDNEKLFF.

The chain couples TRBV29-1 to TRBJ1-4; the match to TRBD1 covers 7 bases. In germline, CDR1 is SQVTM, CDR2 ANQGSEA. This CDR3 has 15 residues. With V trimmed by 5 bases and J by 7 bases, 13 bases remained unmatched. CDR3 protein: CSVSLTGAISEKLFF. The CDR3 bases are TGCAGCGTTTCCCTAACAGGGGCCATTAGTGAAAAACTGTTTTTT.

In this sample, this clone turned up once. The chain is built from TRBV7-3 and TRBJ2-3; 15 bases agree with TRBD2. Germline V gives CDR1 SGHTA, CDR2 FQGTGA. Trimming removed 4 bases from V and 6 bases from J; junction bases left unmatched: 17. CDR3 length: 20 residues. CDR3 in amino acids: CASSSLPGTSGGPSGDTQYF. Here the CDR3 DNA reads TGTGCCAGCAGCTCACTCCCCGGGACTAGCGGGGGGCCTAGTGGCGATACGCAGTATTTT.

The chain has TRBV24-1 and TRBJ1-5, with 7 bases identical to TRBD1. This CDR3 is built from 14 residues. Germline values: CDR1 KGHDR, CDR2 SFDVKD. V trimming: 5 bases; J trimming: 2 bases; junction bases outside the gene matches: 2. Here the CDR3 reads CATSGTGGNQPQHF. The DNA of the CDR3 is TGTGCCACCAGTGGTACAGGGGGCAATCAGCCCCAGCATTTT.

The chain combines TRBV19 with TRBJ2-7; TRBD1 aligns across 8 bases. Germline V gene data show CDR1 as LNHDA and CDR2 as SQIVND (reference sequence). This CDR3 region has 13 residues. J was trimmed by 3 bases and V by 2 bases; bases with no gene match: 0. The CDR3 loop reads CASSITGGYEQYF. In DNA, the CDR3 is TGTGCCAGTAGTATAACAGGGGGCTACGAGCAGTACTTC.

The V gene is TRBV5-1, the J gene TRBJ2-1; 9 bases map to TRBD1. With V trimmed by 2 bases and J by 6 bases, 6 bases remained unmatched. The CDR3 covers 15 residues. Germline assignment: CDR1 SGHRS and CDR2 YFSETQ. The chain's CDR3 is CASSFGTGTLNEQFF. The CDR3 nucleotides read TGCGCCAGCAGCTTCGGGACAGGGACCCTCAATGAGCAGTTCTTC.